A single sample is the source of the 3 T cell receptor delta chains below, sequenced in a study of DNA immune sequencing with unique molecular identifiers. Primers for all 8 TRDV and 4 TRDJ genes amplified genomic DNA in 32-plex. In around 3 barcoding PCR cycles, molecules received a 12-nucleotide UMI, then adapter PCR followed. With CATT, TCRdb re-called clones from the multiplex PCR reads. The table shows about 5,200 delta-chain clones, with under 13% occurring only once. Sequencing was done on a sample of gamma-delta T cells enriched from blood buffy coat, or unenriched PBMCs (not recorded which). The receptors stem from a human donor in good health.

This clone was observed at least ten times. V gene TRDV2 combines with J gene TRDJ1; a possible D gene is TRDD3 (5 bases). The germline V gene encodes CDR1 GEAIGNYY and CDR2 EKD. Trimming took 3 bases from V and 0 from J, leaving 19 bases between them. CDR3 length: 17 residues. The CDR3 sequence: CACDPVLDPSYTDKLIF. The CDR3 region has the DNA TGTGCCTGTGACCCCGTACTGGACCCCTCGTACACCGATAAACTCATCTTT.

The chain carries TRAV29/DV5 and TRDJ1; 11 bases are shared with TRDD3. Here the J gene came from matching the DNA to germline, since TCRdb omits it. The CDR3 is 19 amino acids. Germline CDR1 and CDR2: NSMFDY and ISSIKDK. J lost 1 base, V lost 2 bases, and 16 bases had no gene match. The CDR3, as DNA: TGTGCAGCAAGGTTTCCTACCGTACTGGGGGATATCCCCACCGATAAACTCATCTTT. The encoded protein is CAARFPTVLGDIPTDKLIF.

This clone was found a few times. A read error is likely here: a far larger clone is one base away. Other DNA sequences within the sample encode an identical CDR3. The chain combines TRDV2 with TRDJ1, with D perhaps matching TRDD3 (7 bases). Germline-derived CDR1 and CDR2 are GEAIGNYY and EKD. Trimming left V 1 base short and J 5 bases short, with 19 bases between. The CDR3 length is 16 residues. The CDR3 bases are TGTGCCTGTGACACACTACTGGGGACCTTCCCGGATAAACTCATCTTT. Protein product: CACDTLLGTFPDKLIF.